The next 26 T cell receptor beta chains were all read from a single sample in a study of neurological immune-mediated disorders. TCRdb analysed the 5' RACE reads with MiXCR anew, one entry per CDR3 protein. The sample holds 15,000 or so distinct CDR3 sequences, around 13% seen once. Sequenced material: CD8+ T cells from blood. These receptors were obtained from a female donor with HTLV-1-associated myelopathy (HAM/TSP).

This clonotype has at least ten counts. CDR3 residues: CASSPLRQGDYGYTF. The CDR3 coding sequence is TGTGCCAGCAGCCCACTCCGACAGGGAGACTATGGCTACACCTTC. V usage is TRBV7-8 and J usage is TRBJ1-2; 7 bases fit TRBD1. Per the germline V gene, CDR1 is SGHVS and CDR2 is FQNEAQ. This CDR3 spans 15 amino acids. J gave up 3 bases and V 5 bases, and 9 bases lay outside the gene matches.

This clonotype appeared many times. V gene TRBV10-3 combines with J gene TRBJ2-3, with 7 bases matching TRBD2. Looked up from germline, CDR1 is ENHRY and CDR2 is SYGVKD. CDR3 length: 19 amino acids. After removal of 6 bases from V and 2 bases from J, the junction contained 20 bases not matched to a gene. The CDR3 bases are TGTGCCATCAGGGGAGGGACCAGCGGACCGAACGAACCCACAGATACGCAGTATTTT. Translated, it gives CAIRGGTSGPNEPTDTQYF.

This clonotype has ten or more counts. V gene TRBV13 combines with J gene TRBJ2-1, with D perhaps TRBD2 (5 bases). The germline V and J ends were trimmed by 4 bases and 6 bases, with 7 bases remaining between them. CDR1 is PRHDT, CDR2 FYEKMQ, per germline (reference sequence). This CDR3 region has 12 residues. This chain's CDR3 is CASSSTSNEQFF. The CDR3, as DNA: TGTGCCAGCAGCTCCACTAGCAATGAGCAGTTCTTC.

This clonotype was seen repeatedly, ten times or more. The rearrangement uses TRBV4-1 and TRBJ2-3; 7 bases align to TRBD1. V lost 6 bases, J lost 3 bases, and 9 bases stayed unmatched. The germline CDR1 and CDR2 sequences are MGHRA and YSYEKL. This CDR3 has 15 amino acids. The CDR3 region has the DNA TGCGCCAGCAGTCAACTGGACAGGTCGACAGATACGCAGTATTTT. Translation: CASSQLDRSTDTQYF.

This clonotype was counted ten times or more. V gene TRBV12-3 or TRBV12-4 combines with J gene TRBJ1-6; D gene ambiguous. This CDR3 contains 14 residues. V was clipped by 1 base and J by 9 bases, with 10 bases between them. CDR3 region: CASSLDGASSPLHF. As DNA, the CDR3 is TGTGCCAGCAGTTTAGACGGTGCTTCTTCACCCCTCCACTTT.

In its sample, this clonotype was seen many times. The chain uses TRBV6-6 and TRBJ2-5, with a tentative D call TRBD1 (6 bases). Looked up from germline, CDR1 is MNHNY and CDR2 is SVGAGI (reference sequence). V shed 3 bases and J shed 2 bases, with 10 bases lying between them. CDR3 length equals 14 residues. This CDR3 reads CASSYRDIQETQYF. In nucleotides, the CDR3 is TGTGCCAGCAGTTATCGGGACATACAAGAGACCCAGTACTTC.

This chain joins TRBV7-9 and TRBJ2-7; possible D gene TRBD1, 6 bases. The V and J ends lost 5 bases and 0 bases respectively, with 8 bases between them. Germline CDR1 and CDR2: SEHNR and FQNEAQ (reference sequence). CDR3 length equals 13 residues. CDR3 protein: CASSEDSSYEQYF. CDR3 DNA: TGTGCCAGCAGCGAGGACAGCTCCTACGAGCAGTACTTC.

This clonotype was seen many times. This chain links TRBV9 with TRBJ2-1, with TRBD2 matching over 8 bases. V was pared by 4 bases and J by 7 bases, with 10 bases of the junction left unmatched. CDR1 and CDR2 from the germline V gene are SGDLS and YYNGEE. There are 15 residues in the CDR3. The CDR3 sequence: CASSPASGSLNEQFF. The CDR3 region has the DNA TGTGCCAGCAGCCCGGCGAGCGGGAGCTTGAATGAGCAGTTCTTC.

This clonotype has just a few counts. The chain employs TRBV5-1 and TRBJ2-5, with D perhaps matching TRBD2 (5 bases). Germline V CDR1 and CDR2: SGHRS, YFSETQ. Trimming took 4 bases from V and 5 from J, leaving 9 bases between them. The CDR3 consists of 12 residues. As DNA, the CDR3 is TGCGCCAGCAGCCCTAGAGGGGAGACCCAGTACTTC. It encodes CASSPRGETQYF.

The sample holds many counts of this clonotype. This chain uses TRBV12-5 with TRBJ2-2, with D tentatively TRBD2 (5 bases). The CDR3 has 14 amino acids. Trimming took 5 bases from V and 4 from J, leaving 11 bases between them. The germline gives CDR1 LGHNT, CDR2 FRNRAP. The CDR3 bases are TGTGCTAGTGGTCTACTAGGAGCCACCGGGGAGCTGTTTTTT. Protein sequence: CASGLLGATGELFF.

This clonotype has at least ten counts. The chain is built from TRBV20-1 and TRBJ2-1; 9 bases match TRBD2. There are 17 residues in the CDR3. From germline, CDR1 is DFQATT and CDR2 SNEGSKA (reference sequence). Trimming at V came to 0 bases and at J to 3 bases, leaving 9 bases not matched to a gene. In DNA, the CDR3 is TGCAGTGCTAGAGAAGATTGGCGGGGGGGCAACTACAATGAGCAGTTCTTC. This gives the protein CSAREDWRGGNYNEQFF.

This clonotype was seen at least ten times. The J gene is TRBJ2-5, the V gene TRBV7-9, with 9 bases lining up with TRBD1. The germline gives CDR1 SEHNR, CDR2 FQNEAQ (reference sequence). V shed 3 bases, J shed 4 bases, and the junction held 6 bases outside the gene matches. The CDR3 runs 15 residues. CDR3 bases: TGTGCCAGCAGCTTTACAGGGGGCGGGGGAGAGACCCAGTACTTC. It is translated as CASSFTGGGGETQYF.

This clonotype was counted ten times or more. The chain employs TRBV11-2 and TRBJ2-1; D unresolved. The germline V gene encodes CDR1 SGHAT and CDR2 FQNNGV. Trimming took 0 bases from V and 3 from J, leaving 6 bases between them. CDR3 length equals 14 residues. The chain's CDR3 is CASSLEALYNEQFF. CDR3 nucleotides: TGTGCCAGCAGCTTAGAGGCTCTCTACAATGAGCAGTTCTTC.

This clonotype has ten or more counts. The CDR3 sequence is CASSLTQDLGGYTF. The CDR3 nucleotides are TGTGCCAGCAGCTTAACCCAGGATTTGGGTGGCTACACCTTC. This chain links TRBV7-9 with TRBJ1-2, with D hard to call. With 2 bases removed from V and 7 bases from J, the gap between germline ends came to 14 bases. Per germline, CDR1 SEHNR and CDR2 FQNEAQ (reference sequence). This CDR3 spans 14 amino acids.

This clonotype was recorded many times. The CDR3 is CASSESVTYEQYF. CDR3 sequence (DNA): TGTGCCAGCAGTGAATCCGTCACCTACGAGCAGTACTTC. This chain connects TRBV2 to TRBJ2-7; the D is unclear. Germline CDR1 is SNHLY and CDR2 is FYNNEI. Between the trimmed V and J ends, which lost 2 bases and 2 bases, there was a span of 7 bases. This CDR3 comprises 13 residues.

This clonotype was seen ten or more times. For the CDR3, the DNA is TGTGCCAGCAGCTCCTTACTAGGGGACAGCGGGGGGGAGACCCAGTACTTC. Translating gives CASSSLLGDSGGETQYF. The chain couples TRBV7-9 to TRBJ2-5, with 9 bases matching TRBD2. Trimming took 4 bases from V and 5 from J; bases not matched to a gene: 14. CDR1 and CDR2 (germline): SEHNR, FQNEAQ (reference sequence). The CDR3 is made up of 17 amino acids.

This clonotype was found many times. The V gene is TRBV27, the J gene TRBJ2-7; D is possibly TRBD2 (6 bases). This CDR3 contains 12 residues. The V end was cut by 7 bases, the J end by 6 bases, with 13 bases between. Germline CDR1 and CDR2: MNHEY and SMNVEV (reference sequence). The CDR3: CASKEGNGEQYF. The CDR3 region has the DNA TGTGCCAGCAAGGAGGGGAACGGCGAGCAGTACTTC.

This clonotype showed up many times. The genes are TRBV6-5 and TRBJ2-7; D not certain. The germline gives CDR1 MNHEY, CDR2 SVGAGI. The length of the CDR3 is 13 residues. V was cut by 0 bases and J by 4 bases, with 7 bases left in between. In DNA form, the CDR3 reads TGTGCCAGCAGTTACTCAAGTAGATACGAGCAGTACTTC. Amino acid sequence: CASSYSSRYEQYF.

This clonotype came up many times. The V and J genes are TRBV7-2 and TRBJ2-1; 13 nucleotides line up with TRBD2. The CDR3 is made up of 15 amino acids. CDR1 is SGHTA, CDR2 FQGNSA, per germline. Germline trimming cut 1 base from V and 12 bases from J; bases unmatched to any gene: 6. The CDR3 DNA reads TGTGCCAGCAGCTTAGGGACTAGCGGGAGAGTTTCGCAGTTCTTC. Translation: CASSLGTSGRVSQFF.

This clonotype came up many times. The chain combines TRBV5-1 with TRBJ2-2; tentative D call: TRBD1 (5 bases). V was trimmed by 0 bases and J by 0 bases, leaving 12 bases between them. This CDR3 is built from 17 residues. Germline V CDR1 and CDR2: SGHRS, YFSETQ. The CDR3 coding sequence is TGCGCCAGCAGCTTGGATAGGGGTTTTGCGAACACCGGGGAGCTGTTTTTT. As protein: CASSLDRGFANTGELFF.

This clonotype was counted at least ten times. The chain uses TRBV7-6 and TRBJ2-7; either TRBD1 or TRBD2 may supply D (6 bases each). The CDR3 length is 15 residues. The germline V and J ends were trimmed by 5 bases and 2 bases, with 16 bases remaining between them. Germline CDR1 and CDR2: SGHVS and FNYEAQ. CDR3 region: CASSPLAEGAYEQYF. The CDR3 DNA reads TGTGCCAGCAGCCCCCTCGCGGAGGGGGCCTACGAGCAGTACTTC.

There are many counts of this clonotype. The rearrangement uses TRBV4-3 and TRBJ2-1; 9 bases map to TRBD2. The CDR3 is 17 amino acids. Trimming at V came to 0 bases and at J to 6 bases, leaving 9 bases not matched to a gene. Germline-derived CDR1 and CDR2 are LGHNA and YSLEER. The CDR3 region is CASSQDPSAGGRNEQFF. For the CDR3, the DNA is TGCGCCAGCAGCCAAGATCCCTCGGCGGGGGGGCGCAATGAGCAGTTCTTC.

This clonotype was detected many times. The J gene is TRBJ1-1, the V gene TRBV5-6, with D unresolved. This CDR3 is 14 amino acids long. CDR1 and CDR2 from the germline V gene are SGHDT and YYEEEE. V was clipped by 0 bases and J by 3 bases, with 9 bases between them. The CDR3 region is CASSLGGGDTEAFF. CDR3 DNA: TGTGCCAGCAGCTTGGGGGGTGGGGACACTGAAGCTTTCTTT.

This clonotype ranks as medium-sized. The chain joins TRBV29-1 to TRBJ2-3, with D perhaps given as TRBD1 or TRBD2 (6 bases each). The CDR3 sequence is 13 residues long. Trimming removed 4 bases from V and 3 bases from J, with 11 bases in between. The germline V gene encodes CDR1 SQVTM and CDR2 ANQGSEA. Written as DNA, the CDR3 is TGCAGCGTTGTAGGGGGGCAGACAGATACGCAGTATTTT. Protein product: CSVVGGQTDTQYF.

By share of the sample, this clonotype is large. The chain joins TRBV6-2 or TRBV6-3 to TRBJ2-1; TRBD2 is a possible D gene (6 bases). CDR3 length: 14 amino acids. V lost 6 bases and J 10 bases, leaving 19 bases between the germline ends. Per the germline V gene, CDR1 is MNHEY and CDR2 is SVGEGT. CDR3 sequence: CASRRDPSTGEQFF. DNA for the CDR3: TGTGCCAGCAGGCGGGACCCCTCCACCGGCGAGCAGTTCTTC.

This clonotype occurred many times. J is TRBJ2-7 and V is TRBV7-9; D unresolved. CDR3 length: 14 residues. Germline CDR1 and CDR2: SEHNR and FQNEAQ (reference sequence). The V and J ends lost 1 base and 6 bases respectively, with 13 bases between them. This CDR3 is CASSLVTAPLEQYF. The CDR3 coding sequence is TGTGCCAGCAGCTTAGTCACAGCGCCCCTCGAGCAGTACTTC.